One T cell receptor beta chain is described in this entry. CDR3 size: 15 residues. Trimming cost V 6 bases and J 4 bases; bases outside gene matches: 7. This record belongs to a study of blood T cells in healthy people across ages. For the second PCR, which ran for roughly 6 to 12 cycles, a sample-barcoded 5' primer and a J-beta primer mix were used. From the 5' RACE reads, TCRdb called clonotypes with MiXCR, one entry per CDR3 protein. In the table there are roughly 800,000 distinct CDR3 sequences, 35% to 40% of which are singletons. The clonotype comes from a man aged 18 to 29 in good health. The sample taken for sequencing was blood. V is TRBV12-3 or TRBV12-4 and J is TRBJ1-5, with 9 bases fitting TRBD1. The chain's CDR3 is CASRRGQGTNQPQHF. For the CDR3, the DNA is TGTGCCAGCAGAAGAGGACAGGGGACTAATCAGCCCCAGCATTTT.